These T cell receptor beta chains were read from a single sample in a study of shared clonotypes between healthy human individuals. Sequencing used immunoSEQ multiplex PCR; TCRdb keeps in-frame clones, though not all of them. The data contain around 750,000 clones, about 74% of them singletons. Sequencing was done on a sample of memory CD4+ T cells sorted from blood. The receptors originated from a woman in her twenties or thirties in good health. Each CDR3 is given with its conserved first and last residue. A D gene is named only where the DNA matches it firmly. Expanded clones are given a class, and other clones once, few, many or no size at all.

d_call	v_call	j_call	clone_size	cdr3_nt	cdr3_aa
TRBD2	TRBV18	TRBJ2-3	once	TGTGCCAGCTCACCCCGGACACTGGAGCGGGAGATGAAAGATACGCAGTATTTT	CASSPRTLEREMKDTQYF
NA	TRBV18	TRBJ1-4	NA	TGTGCCAGCGAAGGAGCAACTAATGAAAAACTGTTTTTT	CASEGATNEKLFF
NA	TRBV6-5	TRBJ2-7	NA	TGTGCCAGCAGTGGCCCTCGACCGCCCTACGAGCAGTACTTC	CASSGPRPPYEQYF
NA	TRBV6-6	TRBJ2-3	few	TGTGCCAGCCTCCAGCTAGATACGCAGTATTTT	CASLQLDTQYF
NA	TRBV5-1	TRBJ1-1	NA	TGCGCCAGCAGACCCAGTGGAGGGTCTGATTCTGAAGCTTTCTTT	CASRPSGGSDSEAFF
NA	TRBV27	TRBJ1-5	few	TGTGCCAGCAGTCCGGGCCGAGATCAGCCCCAGCATTTT	CASSPGRDQPQHF
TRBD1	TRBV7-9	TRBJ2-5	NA	TGTGCCAGCAGCTCACAGGGGTACGGGACCCAGTACTTC	CASSSQGYGTQYF
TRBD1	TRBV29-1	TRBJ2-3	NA	TGCAGCGCGGTTTCGACAGGGGATGCAACAGATACGCAGTATTTT	CSAVSTGDATDTQYF
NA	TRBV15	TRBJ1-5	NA	TGTGCCACCAGCAGAGACGGGTCGCGGCAGCCCCAGCATTTT	CATSRDGSRQPQHF
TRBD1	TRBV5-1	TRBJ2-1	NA	TGCGCCAGCAGCTTGGGTGTCTCCCAGGGGGCCGGTGAGCAGTTCTTC	CASSLGVSQGAGEQFF
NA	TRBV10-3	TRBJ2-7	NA	TGTGCCATCAGTGAGGACCGAGACTACGAGCAGTACTTC	CAISEDRDYEQYF
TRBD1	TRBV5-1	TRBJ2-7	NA	TGCGCCAGCAGCTCGTTAGGGACAGGGGCCTACGAGCAGTACTTC	CASSSLGTGAYEQYF
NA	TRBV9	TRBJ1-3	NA	TGTGCCAGCAGCCCAGGTCCGGGGAACACCATATATTTT	CASSPGPGNTIYF
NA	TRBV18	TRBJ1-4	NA	TGTGCCAGCTCACCGGGAATCCCGATTGCAACTAATGAAAAACTGTTTTTT	CASSPGIPIATNEKLFF
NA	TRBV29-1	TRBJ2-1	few	TGCAGCGTTGTTTCTTACCAACCCGGCGATGAGCAGTTCTTC	CSVVSYQPGDEQFF
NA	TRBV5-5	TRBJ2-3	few	TGTGCCAGCAGCATTCTAAGGGAAACCCGCACAGATACGCAGTATTTT	CASSILRETRTDTQYF
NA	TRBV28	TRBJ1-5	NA	TGTGCCAGCAGTTCGCCTCAAAATCAGCCCCAGCATTTT	CASSSPQNQPQHF
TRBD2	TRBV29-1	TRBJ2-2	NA	TGCAGCGTAGGGGGGACATTAGCGGGATCGCGCACCGGGGAGCTGTTTTTT	CSVGGTLAGSRTGELFF
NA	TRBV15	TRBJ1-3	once	TGTGCCACCAGCAGAGATATTCCGGCTGGAAACACCATATATTTT	CATSRDIPAGNTIYF
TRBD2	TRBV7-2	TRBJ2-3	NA	TGTGCCAGCAGCCTCCAATCCTTAGCGGGAGCCCTAGATACGCAGTATTTT	CASSLQSLAGALDTQYF
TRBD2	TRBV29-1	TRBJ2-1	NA	TGCAGCGTCCTCCCCGGGGGGGGTTACAATGAGCAGTTCTTC	CSVLPGGGYNEQFF
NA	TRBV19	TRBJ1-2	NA	TGTGCCAGTAGTACAGGGTATGGCTACACCTTC	CASSTGYGYTF
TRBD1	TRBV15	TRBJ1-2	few	TGTGCCACCAGCAGAATCGACAGGGACCAAAACTATGGCTACACCTTC	CATSRIDRDQNYGYTF
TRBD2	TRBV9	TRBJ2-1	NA	TGTGCCAGCAGCGTCCGGGGTAGCGGGACCTTCGTGGAGCAGTTCTTC	CASSVRGSGTFVEQFF
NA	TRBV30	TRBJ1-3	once	TGTGCCTGGAGTGTGGCAGGGCCTGGAAACACCATATATTTT	CAWSVAGPGNTIYF
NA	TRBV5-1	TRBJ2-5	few	TGCGCCAGCAGCCACTCGACTAGTCGAGAGACCCAGTACTTC	CASSHSTSRETQYF
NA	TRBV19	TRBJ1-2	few	TGTGCCAGTAGGAGGGGGTTAGATGGCTACACCTTC	CASRRGLDGYTF
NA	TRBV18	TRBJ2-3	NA	TGTGCCAGCTCACCGGTGGTATCTGGCACAGATACGCAGTATTTT	CASSPVVSGTDTQYF
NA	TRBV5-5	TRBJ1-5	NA	TGTGCCAGCACGCTTGGGGGCAATCAGCCCCAGCATTTT	CASTLGGNQPQHF
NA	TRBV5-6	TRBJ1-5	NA	TGTGCCAGCAGCTTCCGGGCGGGCAATCAGCCCCAGCATTTT	CASSFRAGNQPQHF
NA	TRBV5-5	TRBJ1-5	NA	TGTGCCAGCAGCCCTAACACAGGGCCAGTGCAGCCCCAGCATTTT	CASSPNTGPVQPQHF
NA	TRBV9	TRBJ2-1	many	TGTGCCAGCAGCGACCAAGGGACGGGCTACGATGAGCAGTTCTTC	CASSDQGTGYDEQFF
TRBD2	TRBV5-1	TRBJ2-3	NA	TGCGCCAGCAGCTTGATGGCAGGGACTAGCGGGAGGGCTTTGAATACGCAGTATTTT	CASSLMAGTSGRALNTQYF
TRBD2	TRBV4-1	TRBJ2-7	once	TGCGCCAGCAGCCAGACGGATTTGGGACTAGCGGGGACCTACGAGCAGTACTTC	CASSQTDLGLAGTYEQYF
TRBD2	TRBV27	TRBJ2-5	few	TGTGCCACTTCGGGACTAGCGGGAGGGCCGGAGACCCAGTACTTC	CATSGLAGGPETQYF